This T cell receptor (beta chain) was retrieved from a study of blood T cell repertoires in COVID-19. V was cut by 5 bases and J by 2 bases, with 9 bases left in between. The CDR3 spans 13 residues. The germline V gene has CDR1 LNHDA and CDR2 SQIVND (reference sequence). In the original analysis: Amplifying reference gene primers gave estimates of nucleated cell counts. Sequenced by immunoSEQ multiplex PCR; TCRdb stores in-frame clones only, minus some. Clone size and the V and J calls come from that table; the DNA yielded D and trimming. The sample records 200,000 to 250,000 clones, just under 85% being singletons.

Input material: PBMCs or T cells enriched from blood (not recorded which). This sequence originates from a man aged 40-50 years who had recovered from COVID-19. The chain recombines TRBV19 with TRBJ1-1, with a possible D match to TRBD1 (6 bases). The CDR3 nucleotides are TGTGCCAGTAGTTTACAGGGTAACACTGAAGCTTTCTTT. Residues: CASSLQGNTEAFF.